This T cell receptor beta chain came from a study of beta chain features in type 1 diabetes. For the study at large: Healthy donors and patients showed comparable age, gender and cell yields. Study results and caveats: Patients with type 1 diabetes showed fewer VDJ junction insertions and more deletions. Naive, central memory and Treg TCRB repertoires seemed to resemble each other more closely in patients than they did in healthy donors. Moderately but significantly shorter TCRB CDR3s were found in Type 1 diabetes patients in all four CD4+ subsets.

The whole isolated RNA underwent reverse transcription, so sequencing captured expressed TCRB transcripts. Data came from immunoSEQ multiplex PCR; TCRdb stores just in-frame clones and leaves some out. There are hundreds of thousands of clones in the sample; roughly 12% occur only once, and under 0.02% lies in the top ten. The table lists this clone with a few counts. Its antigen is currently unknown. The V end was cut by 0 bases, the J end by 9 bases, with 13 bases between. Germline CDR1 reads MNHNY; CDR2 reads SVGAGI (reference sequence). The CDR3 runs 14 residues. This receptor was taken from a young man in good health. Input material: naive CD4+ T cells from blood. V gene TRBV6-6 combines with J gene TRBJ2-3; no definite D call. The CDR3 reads CASSYSTSTGTQYF. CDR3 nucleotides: TGTGCCAGCAGTTACTCGACCTCTACCGGGACGCAGTATTTT.